Included here is one TCR beta chain sequence, with context. This clonotype came up a few times. The target of this receptor is not known. Per-nucleotide qualities are absent, and no much larger clonotype sits a single base away. Reading the germline V gene gives CDR1 SGHNT and CDR2 YENEEA. Unmatched junction bases come to 6, with V trimmed by 3 bases and J by 8 bases. Its CDR3 holds 14 amino acids, cysteine through phenylalanine. The CDR3 DNA has 42 bases and is translated from base 1. This sample was taken from a study of CD8 T cells in ankylosing spondylitis (dated by TCRdb to about 2017). At the level of the whole study: To find TCR variants linked to disease, the study profiled T cell receptor beta repertoires in ankylosing spondylitis patients and healthy donors. The full study cohort comprised about 24 ankylosing spondylitis patients and 110 or so healthy donors. Peripheral blood was sampled, and synovial fluid was additionally collected from ankylosing spondylitis patients. Beyond this particular receptor, the publication reports: Some of the motif variants had been reported before in the synovial fluid and blood of reactive arthritis patients, a finding that suggests common disease-initiation mechanisms. Blood from ankylosing spondylitis patients appeared to be characterized by a TCR beta motif composed of roughly eight highly homologous amino acid variants. A CD8+ phenotype was shown by the disease-linked clones, which were found at relatively low frequencies in peripheral blood. The disease-linked clones were reported as significantly enriched in matched synovial fluid samples from ankylosing spondylitis patients.

Sequencing was carried out with an Illumina HiSeq 2500. Quantitative 5'-RACE with molecular barcodes was used to prepare TCR beta libraries. The original methods were these. A new computational method based on a probabilistic model of VDJ rearrangement was used to identify disease-linked TCR variants. TCRdb reran the public reads through fastp at Q25 and MiXCR, keeping productive beta chains. Rows matching on CDR3 protein sequence are summarized as one entry with the most common DNA and genes. What appears here as the V and J calls and clone size reflects TCRdb's work, not the paper's. This sample comprises a few hundred thousand distinct CDR3 sequences, around 24% of them detected only once. The ten largest clonotypes hold about 15% of the sample.

In this chain, TRBV11-3 is recombined with TRBJ2-3, with TRBD2 matching 9 junction bases. The TCR originated in a male donor with ankylosing spondylitis. Sequenced: blood, either unsorted or a sorted T cell fraction (not recorded which). The base sequence is TGTGCCAGCAGCTTCTCATTTAGCGGGAGTACGCAGTATTTT. Translated, it gives CASSFSFSGSTQYF. The CDR3 plus the reference TRBV11-3 and TRBJ2-3 genes for the other parts give the full variable domain: EAGVVQSPRYKIIEKKQPVAFWCNPISGHNTLYWYLQNLGQGPELLIRYENEEAVDDSQLPKDRFSAERLKGVDSTLKIQPAELGDSAVYLCASSFSFSGSTQYFGPGTRLTVL.